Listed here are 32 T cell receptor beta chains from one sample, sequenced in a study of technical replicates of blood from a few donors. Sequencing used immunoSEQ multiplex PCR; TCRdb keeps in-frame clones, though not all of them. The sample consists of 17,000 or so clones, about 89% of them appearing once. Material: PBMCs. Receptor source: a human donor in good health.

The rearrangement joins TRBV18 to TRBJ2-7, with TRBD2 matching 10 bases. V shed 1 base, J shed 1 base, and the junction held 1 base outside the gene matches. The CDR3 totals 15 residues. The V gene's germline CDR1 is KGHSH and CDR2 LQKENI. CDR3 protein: CASSPLGLASYEQYF. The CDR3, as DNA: TGTGCCAGCTCACCACTGGGACTAGCGTCCTACGAGCAGTACTTC.

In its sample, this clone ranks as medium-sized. The CDR3 here is CASSDEAGGGTDTQYF. The CDR3 DNA is TGTGCCAGCAGTGATGAAGCGGGAGGGGGCACAGATACGCAGTATTTT. The chain combines TRBV6-1 with TRBJ2-3; 10 positions agree with TRBD2. V lost 3 bases and J lost 1; bases outside the gene matches: 4. The CDR3 runs 16 residues. Germline V gives CDR1 MNHNS, CDR2 SASEGT.

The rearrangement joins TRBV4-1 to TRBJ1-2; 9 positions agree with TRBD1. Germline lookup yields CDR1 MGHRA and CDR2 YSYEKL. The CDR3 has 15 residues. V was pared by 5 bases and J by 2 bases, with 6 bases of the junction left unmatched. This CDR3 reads CASSYGTGPNYGYTF. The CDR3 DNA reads TGCGCCAGCAGCTACGGGACAGGGCCCAACTATGGCTACACCTTC.

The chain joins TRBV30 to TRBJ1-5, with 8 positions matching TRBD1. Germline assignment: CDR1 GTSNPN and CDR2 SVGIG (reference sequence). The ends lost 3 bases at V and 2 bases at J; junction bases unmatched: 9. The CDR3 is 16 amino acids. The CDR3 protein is CAWRGQGAPGNQPQHF. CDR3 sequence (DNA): TGTGCCTGGAGAGGGCAGGGGGCCCCCGGCAATCAGCCCCAGCATTTT.

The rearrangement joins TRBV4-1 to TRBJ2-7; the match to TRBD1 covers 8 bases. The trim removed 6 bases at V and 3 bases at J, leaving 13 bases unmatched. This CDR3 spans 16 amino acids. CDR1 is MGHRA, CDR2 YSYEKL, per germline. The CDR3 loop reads CASSGGDRDRNYEQYF. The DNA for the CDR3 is TGCGCCAGCAGTGGAGGAGACCGGGACAGGAACTACGAGCAGTACTTC.

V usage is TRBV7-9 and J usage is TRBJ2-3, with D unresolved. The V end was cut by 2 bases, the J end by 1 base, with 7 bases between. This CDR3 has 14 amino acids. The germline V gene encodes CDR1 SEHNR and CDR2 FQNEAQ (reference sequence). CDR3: CASSLPIGTDTQYF. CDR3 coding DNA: TGTGCCAGCAGCTTACCCATAGGCACAGATACGCAGTATTTT. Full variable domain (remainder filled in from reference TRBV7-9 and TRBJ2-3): DTGVSQNPRHKITKRGQNVTFRCDPISEHNRLYWYRQTLGQGPEFLTYFQNEAQLEKSRLLSDRFSAERPKGSFSTLEIQRTEQGDSAMYLCASSLPIGTDTQYFGPGTRLTVL.

The CDR3 region is CASSIDLAGGTDEQYF. As DNA, the CDR3 is TGTGCCAGTAGTATAGACCTAGCGGGAGGGACCGACGAGCAGTACTTC. This chain connects TRBV19 to TRBJ2-7, with 12 bases matching TRBD2. This CDR3 region has 16 residues. Germline CDR1 reads LNHDA; CDR2 reads SQIVND (reference sequence). J was trimmed by 5 bases and V by 0 bases; bases with no gene match: 5. Together with reference TRBV19 and TRBJ2-7, the CDR3 gives the full variable domain: DGGITQSPKYLFRKEGQNVTLSCEQNLNHDAMYWYRQDPGQGLRLIYYSQIVNDFQKGDIAEGYSVSREKKESFPLTVTSAQKNPTAFYLCASSIDLAGGTDEQYFGPGTRLTVT.

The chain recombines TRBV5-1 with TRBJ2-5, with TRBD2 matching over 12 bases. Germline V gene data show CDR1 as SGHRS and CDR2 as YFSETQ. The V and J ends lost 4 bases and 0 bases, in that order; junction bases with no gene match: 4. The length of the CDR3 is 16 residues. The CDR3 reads CASSLGTSGYQETQYF. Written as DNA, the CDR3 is TGCGCCAGCAGCCTGGGGACTAGCGGGTACCAAGAGACCCAGTACTTC.

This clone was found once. The CDR3, as DNA: TGTGCCAGCAGCTTGGCAGGGACCAAAAACATTCAGTACTTC. This codes for CASSLAGTKNIQYF. The chain recombines TRBV5-6 with TRBJ2-4, with a tentative D call TRBD1 (5 bases). The V and J ends lost 0 bases and 2 bases respectively, with 6 bases between them. CDR3 length equals 14 residues. In germline, CDR1 is SGHDT, CDR2 YYEEEE. Complete variable domain (other parts from reference TRBV5-6 and TRBJ2-4): DAGVTQSPTHLIKTRGQQVTLRCSPKSGHDTVSWYQQALGQGPQFIFQYYEEEERQRGNFPDRFSGHQFPNYSSELNVNALLLGDSALYLCASSLAGTKNIQYFGAGTRLSVL.

The CDR3 region has the DNA TGTGCCAGCAGCGCCACAGCCACCGGGGAGCTGTTTTTT. This sequence encodes CASSATATGELFF. The V and J genes are TRBV9 and TRBJ2-2; D not certain. CDR3 length: 13 amino acids. CDR1 and CDR2 (germline): SGDLS, YYNGEE. Trimming removed 3 bases at V and 4 bases at J, with 7 bases between.

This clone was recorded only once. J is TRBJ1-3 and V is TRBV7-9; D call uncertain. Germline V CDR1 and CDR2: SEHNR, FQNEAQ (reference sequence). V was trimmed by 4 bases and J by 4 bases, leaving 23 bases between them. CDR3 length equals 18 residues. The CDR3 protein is CASSSSPLDFSRGNTIYF. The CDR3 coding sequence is TGTGCCAGCAGCTCAAGCCCACTCGACTTTAGTCGGGGAAACACCATATATTTT.

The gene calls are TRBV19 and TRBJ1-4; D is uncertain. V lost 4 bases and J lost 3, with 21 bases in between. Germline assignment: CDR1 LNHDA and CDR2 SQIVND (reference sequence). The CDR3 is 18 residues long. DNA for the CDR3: TGTGCCAGTAGTAAGGTCTCGTTTCTTGAGGGTTCTAATGAAAAACTGTTTTTT. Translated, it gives CASSKVSFLEGSNEKLFF.

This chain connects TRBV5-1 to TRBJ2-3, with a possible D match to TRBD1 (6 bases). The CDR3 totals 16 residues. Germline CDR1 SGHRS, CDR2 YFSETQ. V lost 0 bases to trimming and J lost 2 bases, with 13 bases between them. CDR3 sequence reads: CASSLGRGIITDTQYF. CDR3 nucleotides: TGCGCCAGCAGCTTGGGCAGGGGAATAATCACAGATACGCAGTATTTT.

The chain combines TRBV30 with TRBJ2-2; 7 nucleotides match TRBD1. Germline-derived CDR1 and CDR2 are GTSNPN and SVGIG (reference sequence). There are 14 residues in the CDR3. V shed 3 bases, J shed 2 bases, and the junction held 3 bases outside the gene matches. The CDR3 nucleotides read TGTGCCTGGAGGAAAGGGGGCAACACCGGGGAGCTGTTTTTT. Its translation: CAWRKGGNTGELFF.

In DNA form, the CDR3 reads TGTGCCAGTAGAGGGACAGGGGCCTACAATGAGCAGTTCTTC. Translation gives CASRGTGAYNEQFF. The chain couples TRBV19 to TRBJ2-1; 10 bases are shared with TRBD1. The germline gives CDR1 LNHDA, CDR2 SQIVND (reference sequence). The CDR3 spans 14 residues. V lost 6 bases and J lost 2; bases outside the gene matches: 1.

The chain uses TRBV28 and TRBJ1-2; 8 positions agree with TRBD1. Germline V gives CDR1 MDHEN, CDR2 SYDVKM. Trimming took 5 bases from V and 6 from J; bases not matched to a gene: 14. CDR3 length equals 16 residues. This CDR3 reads CASSPPGQGAGDGYTF. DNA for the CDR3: TGTGCCAGCAGTCCCCCCGGGCAGGGGGCAGGTGATGGCTACACCTTC.

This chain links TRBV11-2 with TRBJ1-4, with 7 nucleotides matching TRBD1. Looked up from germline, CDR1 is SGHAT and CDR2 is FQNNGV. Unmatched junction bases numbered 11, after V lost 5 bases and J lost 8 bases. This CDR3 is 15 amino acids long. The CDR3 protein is CASSTNTGVSEKLFF. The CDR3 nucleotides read TGTGCCAGCAGCACCAATACAGGGGTGAGCGAAAAACTGTTTTTT.

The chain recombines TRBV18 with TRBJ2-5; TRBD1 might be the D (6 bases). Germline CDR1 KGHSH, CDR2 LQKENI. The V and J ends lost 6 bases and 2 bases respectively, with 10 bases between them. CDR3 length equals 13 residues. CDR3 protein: CASSPGQQETQYF. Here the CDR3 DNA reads TGTGCCAGCTCCCCCGGACAGCAAGAGACCCAGTACTTC.

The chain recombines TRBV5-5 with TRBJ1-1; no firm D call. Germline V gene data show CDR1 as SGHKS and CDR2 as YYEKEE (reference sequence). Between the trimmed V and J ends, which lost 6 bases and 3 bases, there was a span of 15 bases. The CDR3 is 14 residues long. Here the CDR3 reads CASNPANSYTEAFF. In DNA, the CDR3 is TGTGCCAGCAATCCGGCCAACAGCTACACTGAAGCTTTCTTT.

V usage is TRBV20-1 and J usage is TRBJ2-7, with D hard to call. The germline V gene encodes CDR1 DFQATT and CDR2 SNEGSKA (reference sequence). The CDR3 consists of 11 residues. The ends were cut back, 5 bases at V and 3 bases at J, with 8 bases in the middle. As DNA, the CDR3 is TGCAGTGCTGGCCAACACTACGAGCAGTACTTC. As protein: CSAGQHYEQYF.

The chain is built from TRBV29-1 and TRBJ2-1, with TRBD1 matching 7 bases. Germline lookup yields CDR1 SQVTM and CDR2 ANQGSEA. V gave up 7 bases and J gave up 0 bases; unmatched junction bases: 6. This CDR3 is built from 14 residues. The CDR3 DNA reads TGCAGCGAAGGGGACAGCCGCTCCTACAATGAGCAGTTCTTC. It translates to CSEGDSRSYNEQFF.

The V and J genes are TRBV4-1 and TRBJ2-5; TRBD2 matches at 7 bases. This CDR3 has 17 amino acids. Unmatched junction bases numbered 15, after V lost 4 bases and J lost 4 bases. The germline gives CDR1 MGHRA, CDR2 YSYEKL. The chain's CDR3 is CASSRGPVGTTGETQYF. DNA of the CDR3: TGCGCCAGCAGCCGAGGACCGGTGGGGACTACGGGAGAGACCCAGTACTTC.

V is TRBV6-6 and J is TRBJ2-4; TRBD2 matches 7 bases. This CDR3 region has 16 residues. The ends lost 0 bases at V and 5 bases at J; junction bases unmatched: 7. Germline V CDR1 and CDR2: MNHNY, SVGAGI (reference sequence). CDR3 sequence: CASSYSMPSGQNIQYF. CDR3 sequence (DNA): TGTGCCAGCAGTTACTCGATGCCTAGCGGACAAAACATTCAGTACTTC.

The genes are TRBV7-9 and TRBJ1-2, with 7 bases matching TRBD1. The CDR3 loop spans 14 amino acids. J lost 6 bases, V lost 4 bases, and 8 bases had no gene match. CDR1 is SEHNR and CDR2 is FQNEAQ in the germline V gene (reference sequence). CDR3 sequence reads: CASSSSTGSHGYTF. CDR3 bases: TGTGCCAGCAGCTCTTCGACAGGGTCACATGGCTACACCTTC.

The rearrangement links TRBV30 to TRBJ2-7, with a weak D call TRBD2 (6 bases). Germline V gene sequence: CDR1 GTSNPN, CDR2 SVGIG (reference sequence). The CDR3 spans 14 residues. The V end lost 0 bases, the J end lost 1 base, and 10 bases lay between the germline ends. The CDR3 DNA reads TGTGCCTGGAGTGTGGAGGGAAGATCCTACGAGCAGTACTTC. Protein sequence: CAWSVEGRSYEQYF.

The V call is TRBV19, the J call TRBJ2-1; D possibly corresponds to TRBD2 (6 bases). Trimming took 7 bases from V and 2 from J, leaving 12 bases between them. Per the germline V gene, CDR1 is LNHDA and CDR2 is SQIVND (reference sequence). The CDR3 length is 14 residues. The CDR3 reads CASNGGETYNEQFF. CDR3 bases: TGTGCCAGTAACGGCGGGGAAACCTACAATGAGCAGTTCTTC.

CDR3 in amino acids: CASSLRGTSSVEQYF. CDR3 coding DNA: TGTGCCAGCAGCTTAAGAGGGACTAGCAGCGTCGAGCAGTACTTC. The V call is TRBV13, the J call TRBJ2-7; 9 bases fit TRBD2. This CDR3 is built from 15 residues. CDR1 PRHDT and CDR2 FYEKMQ come from the germline V gene (reference sequence). Trimming took 2 bases from V and 6 from J; bases not matched to a gene: 8.

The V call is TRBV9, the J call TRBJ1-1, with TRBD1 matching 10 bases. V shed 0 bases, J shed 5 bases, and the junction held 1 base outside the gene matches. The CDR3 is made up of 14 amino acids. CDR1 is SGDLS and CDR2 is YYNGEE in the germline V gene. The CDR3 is CASSVGQGATEAFF. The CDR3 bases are TGTGCCAGCAGCGTAGGACAGGGGGCGACTGAAGCTTTCTTT. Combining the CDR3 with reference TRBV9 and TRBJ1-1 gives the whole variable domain DSGVTQTPKHLITATGQRVTLRCSPRSGDLSVYWYQQSLDQGLQFLIQYYNGEERAKGNILERFSAQQFPDLHSELNLSSLELGDSALYFCASSVGQGATEAFFGQGTRLTVV.

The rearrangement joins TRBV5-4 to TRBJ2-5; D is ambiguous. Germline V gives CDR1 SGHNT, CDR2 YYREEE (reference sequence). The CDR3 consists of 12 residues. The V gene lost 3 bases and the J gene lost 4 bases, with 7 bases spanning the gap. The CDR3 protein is CASSSPGETQYF. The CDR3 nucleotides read TGTGCCAGCAGCTCCCCAGGAGAGACCCAGTACTTC. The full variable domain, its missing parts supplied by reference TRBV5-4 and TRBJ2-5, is ETGVTQSPTHLIKTRGQQVTLRCSSQSGHNTVSWYQQALGQGPQFIFQYYREEENGRGNFPPRFSGLQFPNYSSELNVNALELDDSALYLCASSSPGETQYFGPGTRLLVL.

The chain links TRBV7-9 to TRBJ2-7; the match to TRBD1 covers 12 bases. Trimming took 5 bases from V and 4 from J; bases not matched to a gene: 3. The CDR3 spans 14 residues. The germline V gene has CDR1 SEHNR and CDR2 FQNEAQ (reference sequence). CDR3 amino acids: CASSRDRGRYEQYF. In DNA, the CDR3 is TGTGCCAGCAGCCGGGACAGGGGGCGTTACGAGCAGTACTTC.

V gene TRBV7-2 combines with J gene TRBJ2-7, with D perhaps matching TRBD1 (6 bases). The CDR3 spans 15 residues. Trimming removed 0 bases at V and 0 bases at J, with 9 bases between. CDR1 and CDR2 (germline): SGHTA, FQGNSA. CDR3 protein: CASSLAGHISYEQYF. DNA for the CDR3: TGTGCCAGCAGCTTAGCGGGACACATCTCCTACGAGCAGTACTTC.

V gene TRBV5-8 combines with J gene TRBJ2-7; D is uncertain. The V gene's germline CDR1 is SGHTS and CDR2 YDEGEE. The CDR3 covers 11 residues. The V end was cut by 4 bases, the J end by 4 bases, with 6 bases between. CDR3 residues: CASSIQYEQYF. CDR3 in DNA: TGTGCCAGCAGCATCCAGTACGAGCAGTACTTC.